A single sample is the source of the 24 T cell receptor beta chains below, sequenced in a study of cytomegalovirus exposure and HLA in healthy donors. In the PCR, 60 Vbeta and 13 Jbeta primers were used. Sequencing used immunoSEQ multiplex PCR; TCRdb keeps in-frame clones, though not all of them. Of roughly 200,000 clones in the sample, roughly 9.4% were seen once. Sequences were obtained from PBMCs. The source is a woman in her 30s in good health and CMV-seropositive.

The table lists this clone with a count of one. The chain has TRBV6-1 and TRBJ2-3, with 8 bases aligning to TRBD1. J gave up 6 bases and V 7 bases, and 9 bases lay outside the gene matches. The CDR3 is 14 residues long. Germline assignment: CDR1 MNHNS and CDR2 SASEGT. The CDR3 reads CASIRTGIADTQYF. The CDR3, as DNA: TGTGCCAGCATAAGGACAGGGATAGCGGATACGCAGTATTTT.

The chain carries TRBV29-1 and TRBJ2-1; D is unresolved. Trimming pared 4 bases from V and 4 bases from J, leaving 11 bases between. The CDR3 extends over 13 amino acids. In germline, CDR1 is SQVTM, CDR2 ANQGSEA. CDR3 DNA sequence: TGCAGCGTTGCCACAGATACTTACAATGAGCAGTTCTTC. It specifies CSVATDTYNEQFF.

The genes are TRBV29-1 and TRBJ1-2; 8 bases are a match to TRBD1. Trimming took 3 bases from V and 7 from J; bases not matched to a gene: 7. CDR1 is SQVTM and CDR2 is ANQGSEA in the germline V gene. The length of the CDR3 is 13 residues. The chain's CDR3 is CSVDVRGLGGYTF. CDR3 DNA: TGCAGCGTTGATGTCAGGGGGCTTGGTGGCTACACCTTC.

This clone showed up just a few times. This rearrangement joins TRBV19 to TRBJ1-5; D not certain. Germline values: CDR1 LNHDA, CDR2 SQIVND (reference sequence). The CDR3 length is 14 residues. Trimming removed 1 base from V and 9 bases from J, with 13 bases in between. CDR3 coding DNA: TGTGCCAGTAGTATAGTTGCGGGCCGAGGGCCCCAGCATTTT. As protein: CASSIVAGRGPQHF.

The chain couples TRBV7-3 to TRBJ2-2; possible D gene TRBD1, 5 bases. Germline V gene sequence: CDR1 SGHTA, CDR2 FQGTGA. The CDR3 covers 15 residues. V lost 5 bases and J 3 bases, leaving 13 bases between the germline ends. CDR3 sequence: CASSLAGLDTGELFF. The DNA for the CDR3 is TGTGCCAGCAGCCTCGCAGGGCTTGACACCGGGGAGCTGTTTTTT. The whole variable domain, filled in from reference TRBV7-3 and TRBJ2-2, reads GAGVSQTPSNKVTEKGKYVELRCDPISGHTALYWYRQSLGQGPEFLIYFQGTGAADDSGLPNDRFFAVRPEGSVSTLKIQRTERGDSAVYLCASSLAGLDTGELFFGEGSRLTVL.

This sequence joins TRBV4-1 and TRBJ1-2; maybe TRBD1 (6 bases). The CDR3 has 14 residues. The V gene lost 0 bases and the J gene lost 6 bases, with 11 bases spanning the gap. The germline gives CDR1 MGHRA, CDR2 YSYEKL. Here the CDR3 DNA reads TGCGCCAGCAGCCAAGAATCAGGGGTTAATGGCTACACCTTC. Amino acids: CASSQESGVNGYTF.

The rearrangement uses TRBV9 and TRBJ2-1; 11 nucleotides line up with TRBD2. V lost 0 bases, J lost 10 bases, and 6 bases stayed unmatched. The CDR3 is 15 amino acids. Germline-derived CDR1 and CDR2 are SGDLS and YYNGEE. The CDR3 spells CASSVGGTSGLEQFF. The CDR3 bases are TGTGCCAGCAGCGTAGGCGGGACTAGCGGTCTAGAGCAGTTCTTC.

The CDR3 here is CAISESPAWSSYEQYF. CDR3 bases: TGTGCCATCAGTGAGTCTCCAGCGTGGAGCTCCTACGAGCAGTACTTC. The chain couples TRBV10-3 to TRBJ2-7; D unclear. This CDR3 spans 16 amino acids. Germline V gene lookup returns CDR1 ENHRY and CDR2 SYGVKD. With 0 bases removed from V and 0 bases from J, the gap between germline ends came to 12 bases.

The rearrangement links TRBV5-1 to TRBJ2-7, with 13 bases fitting TRBD2. Germline-derived CDR1 and CDR2 are SGHRS and YFSETQ. The CDR3 extends over 18 amino acids. After removal of 2 bases from V and 7 bases from J, the junction contained 15 bases not matched to a gene. The CDR3 coding sequence is TGCGCCAGCAGCTTCTCCGGGACTAGCGGGACTAACTTAAGAGAGCAGTACTTC. Protein product: CASSFSGTSGTNLREQYF.

This clone has just a few counts. In DNA form, the CDR3 reads TGTGCCAGCAGCTCCCTGAGCGGCCAAGAGACCCAGTACTTC. Its translation is CASSSLSGQETQYF. The chain is built from TRBV11-2 and TRBJ2-5, with TRBD2 as a possible D gene (5 bases). Germline CDR1 and CDR2: SGHAT and FQNNGV. The CDR3 contains 14 residues. V lost 4 bases, J lost 1 base, and 10 bases lay in between.

The chain uses TRBV2 and TRBJ2-3, with 7 bases fitting TRBD2. Germline CDR1 and CDR2: SNHLY and FYNNEI. The CDR3 covers 17 residues. V lost 4 bases and J lost 2; bases outside the gene matches: 12. This CDR3 is CASSAPSRDYYTDTQYF. The CDR3 nucleotides read TGTGCCAGCAGTGCACCATCCCGGGACTACTACACAGATACGCAGTATTTT. The whole variable domain, filled in from reference TRBV2 and TRBJ2-3, reads EPEVTQTPSHQVTQMGQEVILRCVPISNHLYFYWYRQILGQKVEFLVSFYNNEISEKSEIFDDQFSVERPDGSNFTLKIRSTKLEDSAMYFCASSAPSRDYYTDTQYFGPGTRLTVL.

This clone was detected only a few times. J is TRBJ2-5 and V is TRBV7-2; the match to TRBD2 covers 8 bases. Trimming at V came to 3 bases and at J to 2 bases, leaving 2 bases not matched to a gene. This CDR3 has 14 amino acids. Per germline, CDR1 SGHTA and CDR2 FQGNSA. The CDR3 nucleotides read TGTGCCAGCAGCTTGACTAGCGCACAAGAGACCCAGTACTTC. Translation gives CASSLTSAQETQYF.

The V call is TRBV9, the J call TRBJ2-5; D may be TRBD1 (6 bases). Trimming stripped 3 bases from V and 1 base from J, with 13 bases between. CDR1 is SGDLS and CDR2 is YYNGEE in the germline V gene. This CDR3 spans 15 amino acids. The CDR3 coding sequence is TGTGCCAGCAGCGCCGCCGCAGGGGCCCAAGAGACCCAGTACTTC. Translation gives CASSAAAGAQETQYF.

The chain links TRBV18 to TRBJ2-7; 8 nucleotides match TRBD1. Trimming cost V 3 bases and J 2 bases; bases outside gene matches: 3. Germline loops: CDR1 KGHSH, CDR2 LQKENI. This CDR3 has 14 residues. The CDR3 DNA reads TGTGCCAGCTCACCTACGGGACAGGCCTACGAGCAGTACTTC. It is translated as CASSPTGQAYEQYF.

This clone was recorded a few times. This rearrangement joins TRBV5-5 to TRBJ2-5; maybe TRBD2 (6 bases). Trimming pared 0 bases from V and 2 bases from J, leaving 14 bases between. Germline CDR1 SGHKS, CDR2 YYEKEE (reference sequence). The CDR3 is 16 residues long. CDR3 sequence (DNA): TGTGCCAGCAGCTTGGGAAGGGGAGGTGGGCAAGAGACCCAGTACTTC. Its translation: CASSLGRGGGQETQYF. The full variable domain, its missing parts supplied by reference TRBV5-5 and TRBJ2-5, is DAGVTQSPTHLIKTRGQQVTLRCSPISGHKSVSWYQQVLGQGPQFIFQYYEKEERGRGNFPDRFSARQFPNYSSELNVNALLLGDSALYLCASSLGRGGGQETQYFGPGTRLLVL.

This clone was found a few times. The rearrangement joins TRBV7-9 to TRBJ1-2, with TRBD1 identical over 9 bases. The germline CDR1 and CDR2 sequences are SEHNR and FQNEAQ (reference sequence). The V and J ends lost 3 bases and 4 bases, in that order; junction bases with no gene match: 3. The CDR3 contains 14 residues. CDR3 nucleotide sequence: TGTGCCAGCAGCTTGGCGACAGGGGGCTATGGCTACACCTTC. Its translation: CASSLATGGYGYTF.

The chain employs TRBV30 and TRBJ2-7; D might be TRBD1 (6 bases). The CDR3 runs 13 residues. The V and J ends lost 0 bases and 6 bases respectively, with 12 bases between them. Germline V lookup: CDR1 GTSNPN, CDR2 SVGIG (reference sequence). CDR3 nucleotides: TGTGCCTGGAGTGTACTAGGGGGAAGCGAGCAGTACTTC. Translation: CAWSVLGGSEQYF.

The V gene is TRBV6-1, the J gene TRBJ1-5; possible D gene TRBD1, 5 bases. This CDR3 contains 15 residues. V lost 4 bases and J lost 3, with 13 bases in between. Germline loops: CDR1 MNHNS, CDR2 SASEGT. CDR3 in amino acids: CASSVFSGPNQPQHF. The CDR3 region has the DNA TGTGCCAGCAGTGTTTTTTCAGGGCCCAATCAGCCCCAGCATTTT.

V usage is TRBV5-8 and J usage is TRBJ2-1, with 7 nucleotides matching TRBD2. The CDR3 totals 16 residues. Germline V gene data show CDR1 as SGHTS and CDR2 as YDEGEE. Germline trimming cut 4 bases from V and 0 bases from J; bases unmatched to any gene: 7. The CDR3 is CASSVAGTTSYNEQFF. CDR3 nucleotide sequence: TGTGCCAGCAGCGTCGCCGGGACTACCTCCTACAATGAGCAGTTCTTC.

This clone was counted a few times. The rearrangement links TRBV4-1 to TRBJ1-4; D gene ambiguous. Trimming took off 2 bases at V and 0 bases at J, with 10 bases between the two ends. CDR3 length equals 16 residues. Germline loops: CDR1 MGHRA, CDR2 YSYEKL. CDR3 coding DNA: TGCGCCAGCAGCCAAACCCCTACGGCAACTAATGAAAAACTGTTTTTT. It is translated as CASSQTPTATNEKLFF.

Only a few counts were recorded for this clone. The J gene is TRBJ1-2, the V gene TRBV6-1; 8 positions match TRBD1. Germline values: CDR1 MNHNS, CDR2 SASEGT. The junction had 7 bases not matched to a gene; V was cut back by 6 bases and J by 1 base. The CDR3 covers 15 residues. The DNA for the CDR3 is TGTGCCAGCAGGTTATACAGGGGGGGTAACTATGGCTACACCTTC. Translation: CASRLYRGGNYGYTF.

The chain couples TRBV5-6 to TRBJ2-7; 7 bases map to TRBD1. The ends lost 2 bases at V and 7 bases at J; junction bases unmatched: 12. This CDR3 is built from 15 residues. Germline V gene sequence: CDR1 SGHDT, CDR2 YYEEEE. The CDR3 region has the DNA TGTGCCAGCAGCTTTAGAGACAGGGCATCAGGAGAGCAGTACTTC. Its translation: CASSFRDRASGEQYF.

CDR3 coding DNA: TGCGCCAGCAGCGATCGGGACAGGGGGCGAGGCTCCTACAATGAGCAGTTCTTC. Its protein product is CASSDRDRGRGSYNEQFF. The rearrangement links TRBV10-1 to TRBJ2-1; 12 bases agree with TRBD1. After removal of 6 bases from V and 0 bases from J, the junction contained 9 bases not matched to a gene. The CDR3 consists of 18 residues. Germline V gene sequence: CDR1 WNHNN, CDR2 SYGVQD (reference sequence).

In this sample, this clone turned up a few times. This sequence joins TRBV5-1 and TRBJ2-3, with 10 bases matching TRBD2. CDR1 and CDR2 from the germline V gene are SGHRS and YFSETQ. V dropped 4 bases and J dropped 6; count of bases not matched to a gene: 5. The CDR3 loop spans 14 amino acids. The CDR3 DNA reads TGCGCCAGCAGCGCCGGGACTAGCGCCGATACGCAGTATTTT. It is translated as CASSAGTSADTQYF.